These T cell receptor beta chains were read from a single sample in a study of cytomegalovirus exposure and HLA in healthy donors. Generated by immunoSEQ multiplex PCR, the TCRdb table keeps only in-frame clones and is missing some. This sample yields about 200,000 clones, of which 85% to 90% are seen a single time; 1% to 1.5% belongs to the top ten. The sample was PBMCs. Receptors were obtained from a man aged 30-40 years in good health and CMV-seronegative. Each CDR3 is given with its conserved first and last residue. The D gene is left open where the match is weak. Size tells how often a clone was seen (once, few, many) or the class of an expanded clone, and some rows leave it out.

17	TRBJ1-1	.	TRBV18	TRBD1	TGTGCCAGCTCCCCGACAGGGGCAGGGTGGGTGAACACTGAAGCTTTCTTT	CASSPTGAGWVNTEAFF
15	TRBJ1-1	.	TRBV28	.	TGTGCCAGCAGTCCCCCTAGGGGACTAAACACTGAAGCTTTCTTT	CASSPPRGLNTEAFF
15	TRBJ2-7	.	TRBV6-1	.	TGTGCCAGCACTTTCTATCGGACAGACTCCTACGAGCAGTACTTC	CASTFYRTDSYEQYF
17	TRBJ2-1	.	TRBV7-8	TRBD2	TGTGCCAGCAGCTTACGACTAGCGGGAGACGGAGCGAATGAGCAGTTCTTC	CASSLRLAGDGANEQFF
16	TRBJ1-5	.	TRBV6-5	TRBD1	TGTGCCAGCAGTTTTAGAGCGGGACAGGGGTCTCAGCCCCAGCATTTT	CASSFRAGQGSQPQHF
13	TRBJ2-3	.	TRBV7-6	.	TGTGCCAGCAGCTTACCCGCGGGGGATACGCAGTATTTT	CASSLPAGDTQYF
14	TRBJ2-3	once	TRBV7-7	.	TGTGCTAGCAGCGTGGGCAGAAGCACAGATACGCAGTATTTT	CASSVGRSTDTQYF
13	TRBJ2-2	.	TRBV6-5	.	TGTGCCATGGGTAGGGGGTACACCGGGGAGCTGTTTTTT	CAMGRGYTGELFF
15	TRBJ1-6	few	TRBV2	TRBD1	TGTGCCAGCGTCGGACAGGCACCTAATAATTCACCCCTCCACTTT	CASVGQAPNNSPLHF
16	TRBJ2-3	.	TRBV4-1	TRBD2	TGCGCCAGCAGCCAATTTACTAGCGGGAGAGGTGATACGCAGTATTTT	CASSQFTSGRGDTQYF
13	TRBJ2-5	.	TRBV2	TRBD1	TGTGCCAGCTCCAGGGGGCGAGGGGAGACCCAGTACTTC	CASSRGRGETQYF
15	TRBJ1-2	.	TRBV5-1	TRBD1	TGCGCCAGCAGCTTGGCCTCCGGGACAGGGGATGGCTACACCTTC	CASSLASGTGDGYTF
13	TRBJ2-2	.	TRBV6-1	.	TGTGCCAGCAGCCCAACGAACACCGGGGAGCTGTTTTTT	CASSPTNTGELFF
14	TRBJ2-7	.	TRBV6-6	.	TGTGCCAGCAGTCAGGGGTCCGGCTCCTACGAGCAGTACTTC	CASSQGSGSYEQYF
16	TRBJ2-6	.	TRBV5-1	.	TGCGCCAGCAGCTTGTCCAGGGCTGCTGGGGCCAACGGCCTGACTTTC	CASSLSRAAGANGLTF
14	TRBJ2-1	.	TRBV4-1	.	TGCGCCAGCAGCCGCCGGGACTCCTACAATGAGCAGTTCTTC	CASSRRDSYNEQFF
15	TRBJ2-7	once	TRBV27	TRBD2	TGTGCCAGCAGTTTACTAGCGGGAACTATCTACGAGCAGTACTTC	CASSLLAGTIYEQYF
13	TRBJ2-5	.	TRBV7-9	.	TGTGCCAGCAGCGCCAACAGAAAAGAGACCCAGTACTTC	CASSANRKETQYF
16	TRBJ2-5	.	TRBV27	TRBD1	TGTGCCAGCAGTTCGTTCGAGGGGGCGGAGAGGTTCAAGCAGTACTTC	CASSSFEGAERFKQYF